The text below deals with one T cell receptor beta chain. In the authors' methods: Amplified reference gene primers provided the basis for estimating nucleated cell counts. Profiling relied on immunoSEQ multiplex PCR, and the TCRdb table lists in-frame clones only, not all of them. V and J calls and clone size are as listed in that table; D and trimming were resolved from the DNA. The sample yields approximately 90,000 clones, over 80% seen once. This sample is part of a study of blood T cell repertoires in COVID-19. Turning to the study itself: Samples came from the United States, Italy and Spain, spanning acute and convalescent COVID-19. Sample material is recorded as cDNA or gDNA derived from T cells, B-cell-depleted T cells, or PBMCs.

This CDR3 region has 16 residues. The germline gives CDR1 SGHAT, CDR2 FQNNGV. The V and J ends lost 1 base and 5 bases, in that order; junction bases with no gene match: 8. This sequence was found in a woman older than 75 with active or convalescent COVID-19. The sample comprised peripheral blood. This chain joins TRBV11-2 and TRBJ2-3; TRBD1 matches at 8 bases. The CDR3: CASSLVVTGVGDTQYF. CDR3 bases: TGTGCCAGCAGCTTAGTCGTGACAGGGGTTGGAGATACGCAGTATTTT.